This T cell receptor beta chain was sequenced in a study of blood T cell repertoires in COVID-19. As for the study in general: Sites across the United States, Italy and Spain contributed samples from acute and convalescent COVID-19. PBMCs, B-cell-depleted T cells, or T cells were the source of the cDNA or gDNA that made up the material.

Trimming took 7 bases from V and 3 from J, leaving 18 bases between them. This CDR3 has 16 amino acids. Per the germline V gene, CDR1 is LNHDA and CDR2 is SQIVND (reference sequence). Original processing methods: Using reference gene primer amplification, nucleated cell counts were estimated. The data were produced by immunoSEQ multiplex PCR, yet TCRdb's version contains in-frame clones alone and is incomplete. Clone size and V and J calls were adopted from that table, with D and trimming inferred from the DNA. The repertoire holds around 150,000 clones, with 70% to 80% as singletons. Sequencing was carried out using peripheral blood. V is TRBV19 and J is TRBJ2-2, with D possibly being TRBD2 (6 bases). This receptor was taken from a woman of 80 years or more with active or convalescent COVID-19. CDR3 loop: CASKNERLDDTGELFF. The CDR3 DNA reads TGTGCCAGTAAGAATGAGAGACTAGACGACACCGGGGAGCTGTTTTTT.